The 13 T cell receptor beta chains listed next were all sequenced from one sample in a study of T cell responses to AZD1222 COVID-19 vaccine. Clones were read by immunoSEQ multiplex PCR, and TCRdb kept only the in-frame ones, dropping some. The sample shows 150,000 or so clones, 90% to 95% of them seen only once. The sequences come from peripheral blood, collected on day 0 of AZD1222 vaccination. Receptors were obtained from an adult in good health.

V and J are TRBV7-3 and TRBJ2-1, with unresolved D. This CDR3 has 15 residues. Germline CDR1 reads SGHTA; CDR2 reads FQGTGA. Trimming left V 1 base short and J 0 bases short, with 7 bases between. The CDR3 region has the DNA TGTGCCAGCAGCTTAAACCCGGGCTCCTACAATGAGCAGTTCTTC. Its translation: CASSLNPGSYNEQFF.

This sequence joins TRBV18 and TRBJ2-7; 10 bases map to TRBD1. The CDR3 length is 15 residues. J lost 5 bases, V lost 5 bases, and 9 bases had no gene match. The germline CDR1 and CDR2 sequences are KGHSH and LQKENI. The CDR3 loop reads CASSLYSTGGNEQYF. In DNA, the CDR3 is TGTGCCAGCTCATTATACTCGACAGGGGGCAACGAGCAGTACTTC.

The V gene is TRBV11-3, the J gene TRBJ2-1; the match to TRBD2 covers 15 bases. CDR1 and CDR2 (germline): SGHNT, YENEEA. The V and J ends lost 4 bases and 7 bases, in that order; junction bases with no gene match: 2. There are 15 residues in the CDR3. The CDR3 sequence is CASSSGTSGRNEQFF. For the CDR3, the DNA is TGTGCCAGCAGCTCAGGGACTAGCGGGAGGAATGAGCAGTTCTTC.

CDR3 nucleotide sequence: TGTGCCAGCAGAAATGGGGCTCGACAGGGGGCTTACTATGGCTACACCTTC. This translates into CASRNGARQGAYYGYTF. The chain combines TRBV27 with TRBJ1-2, with 10 bases matching TRBD1. Germline CDR1 is MNHEY and CDR2 is SMNVEV (reference sequence). This CDR3 is 17 amino acids long. V shed 6 bases, J shed 3 bases, and the junction held 13 bases outside the gene matches.

The chain uses TRBV6-1 and TRBJ1-1; tentatively, D is TRBD1 (6 bases). This CDR3 has 15 amino acids. Germline V gene data show CDR1 as MNHNS and CDR2 as SASEGT. Between the trimmed V and J ends, which lost 1 base and 0 bases, there was a span of 9 bases. The CDR3 nucleotides are TGTGCCAGCAGTGAAGGGACAGTGGTGAACACTGAAGCTTTCTTT. This gives the protein CASSEGTVVNTEAFF.

V and J are TRBV6-1 and TRBJ1-6, with 8 bases identical to TRBD1. The V gene end was trimmed by 3 bases and the J gene end by 7 bases; junction bases not matched to a gene: 5. Germline values: CDR1 MNHNS, CDR2 SASEGT. The CDR3 sequence is 15 residues long. The CDR3 loop is CASSEDRERNSPLHF. CDR3 in DNA: TGTGCCAGCAGTGAGGACAGGGAAAGAAATTCACCCCTCCACTTT.

This chain links TRBV7-2 with TRBJ1-6, with D uncertain. CDR1 and CDR2 (germline): SGHTA, FQGNSA. This CDR3 is 15 amino acids long. Trimming removed 5 bases from V and 5 bases from J, with 13 bases in between. The CDR3 DNA reads as TGTGCCAGCAGCATCGTGTCGGGAAATAATTCACCCCTCCACTTT. Encoded protein: CASSIVSGNNSPLHF.

V and J are TRBV25-1 and TRBJ1-1; D uncertain. Germline V gene sequence: CDR1 MGHDK, CDR2 SYGVNS. V was pared by 0 bases and J by 1 base, with 3 bases between. This CDR3 spans 13 amino acids. In nucleotides, the CDR3 is TGTGCCAGCAGTGAATATAAGAACACTGAAGCTTTCTTT. Translated: CASSEYKNTEAFF.

The rearrangement links TRBV12-3 or TRBV12-4 to TRBJ1-1; D remains unclear. The CDR3 sequence is 11 residues long. Trimming shortened V by 7 bases and J by 3 bases, and 6 bases separated the two germline ends. This chain's CDR3 is CASTVDTEAFF. As DNA, the CDR3 is TGTGCCAGCACTGTGGACACTGAAGCTTTCTTT.

The rearrangement uses TRBV7-2 and TRBJ2-7; D ambiguous. Germline loops: CDR1 SGHTA, CDR2 FQGNSA. This CDR3 has 14 residues. The ends were cut back, 1 base at V and 5 bases at J, with 12 bases in the middle. The CDR3 here is CASSLVIQLDEQYF. CDR3 DNA: TGTGCCAGCAGCTTAGTGATCCAGCTCGACGAGCAGTACTTC.

This chain links TRBV25-1 with TRBJ2-7, with TRBD1 as a possible D gene (5 bases). The CDR3 is 13 amino acids. The V gene lost 4 bases and the J gene lost 5 bases, with 12 bases spanning the gap. The germline V gene has CDR1 MGHDK and CDR2 SYGVNS. For the CDR3, the DNA is TGTGCCAGCAGTGGGCAGGGATGGAACGAGCAGTACTTC. It encodes CASSGQGWNEQYF.

The chain has TRBV15 and TRBJ1-5; D is perhaps TRBD1 (5 bases). Germline CDR1 is LNHNV and CDR2 is YYDKDF (reference sequence). CDR3 size: 15 residues. Trimming pared 0 bases from V and 5 bases from J, leaving 11 bases between. The CDR3 DNA is TGTGCCACCAGCAGAGAAGGGGAGCTACATCAGCCCCAGCATTTT. The encoded protein is CATSREGELHQPQHF.

The chain couples TRBV27 to TRBJ2-5, with 7 nucleotides matching TRBD2. Germline CDR1 reads MNHEY; CDR2 reads SMNVEV (reference sequence). The CDR3 is 16 amino acids. J gave up 2 bases and V 3 bases, and 9 bases lay outside the gene matches. The CDR3 spells CASSFAAGAPQETQYF. The DNA of the CDR3 is TGTGCCAGCAGTTTTGCGGCGGGAGCCCCGCAAGAGACCCAGTACTTC.